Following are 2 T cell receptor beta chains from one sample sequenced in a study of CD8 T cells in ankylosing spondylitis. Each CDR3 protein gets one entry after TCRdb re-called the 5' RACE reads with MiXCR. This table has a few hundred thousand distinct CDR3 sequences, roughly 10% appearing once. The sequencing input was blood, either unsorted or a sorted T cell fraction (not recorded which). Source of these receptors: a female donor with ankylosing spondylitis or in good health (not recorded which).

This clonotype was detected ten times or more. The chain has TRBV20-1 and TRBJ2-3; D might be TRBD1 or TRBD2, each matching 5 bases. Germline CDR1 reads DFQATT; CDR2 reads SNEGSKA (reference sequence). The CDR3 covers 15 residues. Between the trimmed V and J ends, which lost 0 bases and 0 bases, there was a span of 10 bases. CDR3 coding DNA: TGCAGTGCTAGAGATGTGGGGACCAGCACAGATACGCAGTATTTT. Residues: CSARDVGTSTDTQYF.

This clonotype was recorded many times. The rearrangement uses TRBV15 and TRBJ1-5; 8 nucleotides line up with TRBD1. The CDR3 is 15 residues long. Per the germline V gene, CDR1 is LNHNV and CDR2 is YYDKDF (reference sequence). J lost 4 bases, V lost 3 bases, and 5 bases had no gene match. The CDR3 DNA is TGTGCCACCAGCAGTGACAGGGGATGGAATCAGCCCCAGCATTTT. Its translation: CATSSDRGWNQPQHF. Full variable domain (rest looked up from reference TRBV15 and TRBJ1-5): DAMVIQNPRYQVTQFGKPVTLSCSQTLNHNVMYWYQQKSSQAPKLLFHYYDKDFNNEADTPDNFQSRRPNTSFCFLDIRSPGLGDTAMYLCATSSDRGWNQPQHFGDGTRLSIL.